This T cell receptor (beta chain) was recorded in a study of early T cells in non-severe SARS-CoV-2 infection. Study background: From unsorted whole blood, bulk RNA was sequenced, and the chains remained unpaired.

Individual cDNA molecules each received unique molecular identifiers attached to them. From the 5' RACE reads, TCRdb called clonotypes with MiXCR, one entry per CDR3 protein. In the table there are tens of thousands of distinct CDR3 sequences, about 12% of which are singletons. This clonotype was seen ten or more times. The CDR3 extends over 13 amino acids. V lost 3 bases and J 0 bases, leaving 7 bases between the germline ends. The V gene's germline CDR1 is DFQATT and CDR2 SNEGSKA (reference sequence). The TCR originated in an adult who was a healthcare worker with PCR-confirmed SARS-CoV-2 infection or an uninfected control (not recorded which). The genes are TRBV20-1 and TRBJ2-3, with a possible D match to TRBD2 (6 bases). Here the sequenced sample was whole blood, taken at baseline. The CDR3 reads CSARTRSTDTQYF. For the CDR3, the DNA is TGCAGTGCTAGGACTAGAAGCACAGATACGCAGTATTTT.